This TCR beta chain was identified in a study of blood T cell repertoires in COVID-19. Here immunoSEQ multiplex PCR was the method, and the copy in TCRdb shows in-frame clones only, minus some. The data contain roughly 59,000 clones, less than 80% of them singletons. Material: peripheral blood. This receptor was obtained from a human donor in a cohort sampled during active COVID-19.

For the CDR3, the DNA is TGTGCCAGCAGGCTCGAGGGACAGGGCCACGAGCAGTACTTC. Translation gives CASRLEGQGHEQYF. The chain joins TRBV6-6 to TRBJ2-7; TRBD1 agrees at 9 bases. The V gene end was trimmed by 6 bases and the J gene end by 5 bases; junction bases not matched to a gene: 8. This CDR3 spans 14 amino acids. The germline CDR1 and CDR2 sequences are MNHNY and SVGAGI (reference sequence).